This record concerns one T cell receptor (beta chain) sequence. The sample belongs to a study of control samples from healthy donors and cancer patients. The protocol was immunoSEQ multiplex PCR, while the TCRdb copy is restricted to in-frame clones and leaves out a portion. In the table there are about 12,000 clones, roughly 90% of which are singletons. The source material was formalin-fixed, paraffin-embedded tissue. The clonotype was recovered from a male donor with melanoma.

CDR3 sequence (DNA): TGCGCCAGCAGCTTGGTCGCGGGAGGCCCCCTGAGCTCCTACAATGAGCAGTTCTTC. It yields the protein CASSLVAGGPLSSYNEQFF. The genes are TRBV5-1 and TRBJ2-1; 8 nucleotides match TRBD2. The CDR3 is 19 amino acids. Germline V gene lookup returns CDR1 SGHRS and CDR2 YFSETQ. V shed 0 bases and J 0 bases; nucleotides not matched to a gene: 11.